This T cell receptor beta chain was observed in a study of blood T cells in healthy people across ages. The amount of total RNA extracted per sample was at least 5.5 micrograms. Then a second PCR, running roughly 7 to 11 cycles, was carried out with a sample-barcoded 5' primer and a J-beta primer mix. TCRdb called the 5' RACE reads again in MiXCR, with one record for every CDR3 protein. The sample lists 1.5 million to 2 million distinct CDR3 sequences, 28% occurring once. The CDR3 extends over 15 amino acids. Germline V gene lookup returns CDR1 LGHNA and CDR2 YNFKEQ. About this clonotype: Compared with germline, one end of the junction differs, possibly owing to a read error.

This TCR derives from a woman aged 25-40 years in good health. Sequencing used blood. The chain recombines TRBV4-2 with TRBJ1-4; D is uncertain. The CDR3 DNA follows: TGTACCAGCAGCCGATCCTGGGAACCCGGGGAAAAACTGTTTTTT. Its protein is CTSSRSWEPGEKLFF.